This T cell receptor (beta chain) was sequenced for a study of T cell responses to AZD1222 COVID-19 vaccine. Study findings and constraints: The donor cohort was predominantly white British with a female majority, and clonal diversity may have been underestimated. Recipients of AZD1222 seropositive at baseline numbered only five or six.

Sequencing used immunoSEQ multiplex PCR; TCRdb keeps in-frame clones, though not all of them. The data contain tens of thousands of clones, roughly 90% of them singletons. On this clone itself: The antigen remains unidentified.

Germline V gives CDR1 ENHRY, CDR2 SYGVKD. The CDR3 runs to 14 residues. Trimming at V came to 6 bases and at J to 4 bases, leaving 5 bases not matched to a gene. The specimen was peripheral blood, collected on day 0 of MenACWY control vaccination. The rearrangement uses TRBV10-3 and TRBJ2-7, with TRBD1 identical over 11 bases. This sequence originates from an adult in good health. For the CDR3, the DNA is TGTGCCATCAGCCTCGGACAGGGGGCATACGAGCAGTACTTC. It codes for CAISLGQGAYEQYF.